This is a list of T cell receptor beta chains from one sample in a study of human T cells and chemical hapten exposure. TCRdb re-called the RACE reads with MiXCR, one entry per CDR3 protein. The profile shows roughly 71,000 distinct CDR3 sequences, around 10% of them singletons. This material consisted of whole blood, taken in connection with sensitization to the hapten diphenylcyclopropenone (DPC). The receptors come from a woman aged 45-65 years with alopecia areata. Some clones in this sample may be carry-over from other donors' samples. Both conserved end residues are part of each CDR3. The D gene is left open where the match is weak. Only part of the rows carry a size: once, few, many, or a class if the clone is expanded.

TGTGCCAGCAGCGTAGGGAGAGGGCCGGGCGATGGCTACACCTTC | CASSVGRGPGDGYTF | . | TRBJ1-2 | TRBV9 | .
TGTGCCAGCAGTTCTGACAGGGAGGATACAGATACGCAGTATTTT | CASSSDREDTDTQYF | . | TRBJ2-3 | TRBV6-2/TRBV6-3 | .
TGTGCCAGCAGCCCTCCCCGACGATATGGCTACACCTTC | CASSPPRRYGYTF | . | TRBJ1-2 | TRBV28 | many
TGTGCCAGCAGCGGGGACCTTTGGAATACTGAAGCTTTCTTT | CASSGDLWNTEAFF | . | TRBJ1-1 | TRBV11-1 | .
TGTGCCAGCCGGGGGATTGAGAACATTCAGTACTTC | CASRGIENIQYF | . | TRBJ2-4 | TRBV27 | .
TGTGCCAGCAGCCCAGGCGGCCTAGCGGGGGGCACAGATACGCAGTATTTT | CASSPGGLAGGTDTQYF | TRBD2 | TRBJ2-3 | TRBV7-6 | many
TGTGCCAGCCTGATAGGCAGTCCCTCTGGGGCCAACGTCCTGACTTTC | CASLIGSPSGANVLTF | . | TRBJ2-6 | TRBV28 | many
TGCAGCCCCGGACCACCGTACACAGATACGCAGTATTTT | CSPGPPYTDTQYF | . | TRBJ2-3 | TRBV29-1 | few
TGTGCCAGCACTAGGCGGGGGGCAAGAGACCACCAAGATCAGCCCCAGCATTTT | CASTRRGARDHQDQPQHF | . | TRBJ1-5 | TRBV6-2/TRBV6-3 | few
TGTGCCAGCGACTACTTGAATAGCGGGGGAGATACGCAGTATTTT | CASDYLNSGGDTQYF | TRBD2 | TRBJ2-3 | TRBV2 | .
TGCGCCAGCAGCTTGGCGACTAGCGGACGCACAGATACGCAGTATTTT | CASSLATSGRTDTQYF | TRBD2 | TRBJ2-3 | TRBV5-1 | many
TGCAGTGTGCCCGGGACAGGGTCAGATACGCAGTATTTT | CSVPGTGSDTQYF | TRBD1 | TRBJ2-3 | TRBV20-1 | few
TGTGCCAGCAGCTCGTCCAGCGTTGACTACGAGCAGTACTTC | CASSSSSVDYEQYF | . | TRBJ2-7 | TRBV6-6 | many
TGTGCCAGCAGCTCCTACGGGACAGGGTCTCAAGAGACCCAGTACTTC | CASSSYGTGSQETQYF | TRBD1 | TRBJ2-5 | TRBV11-2 | many
TGTGCCAGCAGCTTAACGCGAAACGATTCACCCCTCCACTTT | CASSLTRNDSPLHF | . | TRBJ1-6 | TRBV7-9 | .
TGTGCCAGCAGCTTCAAAGGCAGGGAGACCGGGGAGCTGTTTTTT | CASSFKGRETGELFF | . | TRBJ2-2 | TRBV7-2 | many
TGTGCCAGCTCACGCGGGACAGGGGATATCGAGACCCAGTACTTC | CASSRGTGDIETQYF | TRBD1 | TRBJ2-5 | TRBV18 | many
TGCAGTGTACCGAAGGAGGGGGTTCCCTCCTACGAGCAGTACTTC | CSVPKEGVPSYEQYF | . | TRBJ2-7 | TRBV20-1 | .
TGCGCCAGCAGCCTCCGGGACAGAGATTACGAGCAGTACTTC | CASSLRDRDYEQYF | TRBD1 | TRBJ2-7 | TRBV4-1 | few
TGCGCCAGCAGCCGGGGACAGACGAGTTATGAAAAACTGTTTTTT | CASSRGQTSYEKLFF | TRBD1 | TRBJ1-4 | TRBV5-1 | many
TGTGCCAGCAGCTCTAGCGGTTGGCAGTTCTTC | CASSSSGWQFF | TRBD2 | TRBJ2-1 | TRBV7-2 | many
TGCAGCGTTGAGTCGGGGTATGAGCAGTTCTTC | CSVESGYEQFF | . | TRBJ2-1 | TRBV29-1 | many
TGCAGTGCTAGAGAAGAACAGGGGTACGAGCAGTACTTC | CSAREEQGYEQYF | TRBD1 | TRBJ2-7 | TRBV20-1 | .
TGCGCCAGCAGCTTTGGAAACTCCCAGACCTACGAGCAGTACTTC | CASSFGNSQTYEQYF | . | TRBJ2-7 | TRBV5-1 | few
TGTGCCAGCAGTTACTCGAACGACGGGGACAGGGTAACCTTC | CASSYSNDGDRVTF | TRBD1 | TRBJ1-2 | TRBV6-6 | many
TGCGCCAGCAGCCAAGACAGGTCCTCGGGTGGCAATCAGCCCCAGCATTTT | CASSQDRSSGGNQPQHF | . | TRBJ1-5 | TRBV4-1 | few
TGTGCCAGTAGTATTGGACCATACGGGGAATTGTACGAGCAGTACTTC | CASSIGPYGELYEQYF | . | TRBJ2-7 | TRBV19 | .
TGTGCCATCAAACAGGGGGGAAACACCATATATTTT | CAIKQGGNTIYF | TRBD1 | TRBJ1-3 | TRBV10-3 | .
TGTGCCACCGGGACTAGCGGGGGATACGGGGAGCTGTTTTTT | CATGTSGGYGELFF | TRBD2 | TRBJ2-2 | TRBV10-3 | many
TGTGCCACCGCAAGTACCTTCGTCAGGAGCAATCAGCCCCAGCATTTT | CATASTFVRSNQPQHF | . | TRBJ1-5 | TRBV19 | many